A single sample is the source of the 19 T cell receptor beta chains below, sequenced in a study of cytomegalovirus exposure and HLA in healthy donors. In the PCR, 60 Vbeta and 13 Jbeta primers were used. TCRdb's copy holds only in-frame clones and misses some; the assay was immunoSEQ multiplex PCR. The sample contains tens of thousands of clones, roughly 80% of which appear only once. Sequenced: PBMCs. These receptors were taken from a woman in her 40s in good health and CMV-seropositive.

This sequence joins TRBV5-6 and TRBJ2-7; weak D call: TRBD2 (5 bases). CDR3 size: 15 residues. Germline V lookup: CDR1 SGHDT, CDR2 YYEEEE. V gave up 4 bases and J gave up 0 bases, with 14 bases separating them. CDR3 region: CASSSEVAISYEQYF. Here the CDR3 DNA reads TGTGCCAGCAGCAGCGAGGTAGCGATCTCCTACGAGCAGTACTTC.

V gene TRBV4-1 combines with J gene TRBJ1-5, with TRBD1 identical over 7 bases. Germline V lookup: CDR1 MGHRA, CDR2 YSYEKL. The V and J ends lost 0 bases and 3 bases, in that order; junction bases with no gene match: 5. The CDR3 consists of 16 residues. Written as DNA, the CDR3 is TGCGCCAGCAGCCAAGAACGTGGGACAGCCAATCAGCCCCAGCATTTT. Translation gives CASSQERGTANQPQHF.

This clone has a single count. The V gene is TRBV29-1, the J gene TRBJ1-1, with 11 bases identical to TRBD1. Germline V gives CDR1 SQVTM, CDR2 ANQGSEA. There are 13 residues in the CDR3. V trimming: 3 bases; J trimming: 5 bases; junction bases outside the gene matches: 2. The DNA of the CDR3 is TGCAGCGTTGAGGACAGGGGGCAAACTGAAGCTTTCTTT. This codes for CSVEDRGQTEAFF.

This chain links TRBV11-3 with TRBJ2-3, with 11 bases that match TRBD2. CDR1 and CDR2 (germline): SGHNT, YENEEA. The V segment lost 5 bases and the J segment 6 bases; nucleotides outside the gene matches: 7. This CDR3 has 15 residues. The CDR3: CASSTTSGGPDTQYF. CDR3 in DNA: TGTGCCAGCAGCACAACTAGCGGGGGCCCCGATACGCAGTATTTT.

The rearrangement uses TRBV27 and TRBJ2-5, with TRBD1 identical over 12 bases. The last part of the DNA fits TRBJ2-7 better; the J call may be wrong. CDR1 and CDR2 (germline): MNHEY, SMNVEV (reference sequence). The CDR3 has 15 amino acids. CDR3 protein: CASTSGQGALNEQYF. DNA for the CDR3: TGTGCCAGCACCTCGGGACAGGGGGCTTTGAACGAGCAGTACTTC.

About this clone: Germline and junction disagree at one end, which may indicate a read error. The V call is TRBV5-1, the J call TRBJ2-4; TRBD2 is a possible D gene (5 bases). The CDR3 length is 14 residues. The V gene's germline CDR1 is SGHRS and CDR2 YFSETQ. The CDR3 sequence: CASSLDPGSSIPYF. The CDR3 coding sequence is TGCGCCAGCAGCTTGGACCCGGGATCCTCCATTCCGTACTTC.

The chain joins TRBV19 to TRBJ1-1; D ambiguous. The germline CDR1 and CDR2 sequences are LNHDA and SQIVND (reference sequence). Trimming left V 1 base short and J 4 bases short, with 4 bases between. The CDR3 runs 12 residues. This CDR3 is CASSIGSTEAFF. Here the CDR3 DNA reads TGTGCCAGTAGTATAGGGAGCACTGAAGCTTTCTTT. The full variable domain, completed using reference TRBV19 and TRBJ1-1, is DGGITQSPKYLFRKEGQNVTLSCEQNLNHDAMYWYRQDPGQGLRLIYYSQIVNDFQKGDIAEGYSVSREKKESFPLTVTSAQKNPTAFYLCASSIGSTEAFFGQGTRLTVV.

This clone was detected only once. The V gene is TRBV7-8, the J gene TRBJ1-3; possibly TRBD1 for D (5 bases). Trimming cost V 1 base and J 1 base, with 8 bases left between them. This CDR3 contains 15 residues. Germline V CDR1 and CDR2: SGHVS, FQNEAQ. For the CDR3, the DNA is TGTGCCAGCAGCTTAGAAGACAGTTCTGGAAACACCATATATTTT. It codes for CASSLEDSSGNTIYF. Supplemented by reference TRBV7-8 and TRBJ1-3, the full variable domain reads GAGVSQSPRYKVAKRGQDVALRCDPISGHVSLFWYQQALGQGPEFLTYFQNEAQLDKSGLPSDRFFAERPEGSVSTLKIQRTQQEDSAVYLCASSLEDSSGNTIYFGEGSWLTVV.

The chain links TRBV7-2 to TRBJ2-2; possible D gene TRBD1, 7 bases. V shed 7 bases and J shed 4 bases, with 10 bases lying between them. This CDR3 is 13 amino acids long. The germline V gene encodes CDR1 SGHTA and CDR2 FQGNSA. The CDR3 reads CASTQGGTGELFF. DNA for the CDR3: TGTGCCAGCACTCAGGGGGGCACCGGGGAGCTGTTTTTT.

This sequence joins TRBV5-6 and TRBJ2-5, with D possibly being TRBD1 (7 bases). The length of the CDR3 is 15 residues. CDR1 and CDR2 (germline): SGHDT, YYEEEE. V was pared by 3 bases and J by 3 bases, with 15 bases between. This chain's CDR3 is CASSYAGGTEETQYF. The CDR3 coding sequence is TGTGCCAGCAGCTACGCAGGCGGGACAGAAGAGACCCAGTACTTC.

This clone has just a few counts. The chain couples TRBV11-3 to TRBJ2-7; 9 bases are shared with TRBD1. This CDR3 is 15 amino acids long. J gave up 2 bases and V 5 bases, and 7 bases lay outside the gene matches. The germline V gene encodes CDR1 SGHNT and CDR2 YENEEA. This CDR3 reads CASSLGGTGPYEQYF. The CDR3 bases are TGTGCCAGCAGCCTTGGGGGGACAGGGCCCTACGAGCAGTACTTC.

The gene calls are TRBV10-2 and TRBJ2-3; D remains unclear. The CDR3 is 12 amino acids. V shed 4 bases and J shed 10 bases, with 12 bases lying between them. CDR1 is WSHSY and CDR2 is SAAADI in the germline V gene. CDR3 sequence reads: CASSVISGPQYF. In DNA form, the CDR3 reads TGCGCCAGCAGTGTCATTAGTGGTCCGCAGTATTTT.

The V call is TRBV9, the J call TRBJ2-3; a possible D gene is TRBD2 (6 bases). CDR3 length: 16 residues. Germline V gives CDR1 SGDLS, CDR2 YYNGEE. V lost 3 bases and J 4 bases, leaving 18 bases between the germline ends. CDR3 nucleotide sequence: TGTGCCAGCAGCGCCCTGGGGGGACCGGCCTCAGATACGCAGTATTTT. It is translated as CASSALGGPASDTQYF.

J is TRBJ2-3 and V is TRBV7-3; 14 bases are shared with TRBD2. Trimming removed 4 bases from V and 9 bases from J; junction bases left unmatched: 15. The CDR3 has 18 residues. Germline V gives CDR1 SGHTA, CDR2 FQGTGA. DNA of the CDR3: TGTGCCAGCAGCTCCACCCCGACTAGCGGGGGGGCAGGGATAACGCAGTATTTT. Protein: CASSSTPTSGGAGITQYF. The complete variable domain, with remaining parts taken from reference TRBV7-3 and TRBJ2-3, reads GAGVSQTPSNKVTEKGKYVELRCDPISGHTALYWYRQSLGQGPEFLIYFQGTGAADDSGLPNDRFFAVRPEGSVSTLKIQRTERGDSAVYLCASSSTPTSGGAGITQYFGPGTRLTVL.

The chain couples TRBV11-2 to TRBJ2-7, with 12 bases identical to TRBD1. From germline, CDR1 is SGHAT and CDR2 FQNNGV. V was pared by 4 bases and J by 5 bases, with 12 bases of the junction left unmatched. This CDR3 is 17 amino acids long. The CDR3 sequence: CASSSLSGTGGSDEQYF. The CDR3 coding sequence is TGTGCCAGCAGCTCCCTTTCCGGGACAGGGGGCTCGGACGAGCAGTACTTC.

This chain connects TRBV28 to TRBJ2-7, with TRBD1 identical over 10 bases. CDR1 and CDR2 (germline): MDHEN, SYDVKM. The trim removed 3 bases at V and 4 bases at J, leaving 6 bases unmatched. The CDR3 has 15 amino acids. The CDR3 coding sequence is TGTGCCAGCAGTTTCCCTCGACAGGGGGCTTACGAGCAGTACTTC. Its protein product is CASSFPRQGAYEQYF.

The chain joins TRBV6-5 to TRBJ1-6; no reliable D call. The V end was cut by 2 bases, the J end by 3 bases, with 11 bases between. The CDR3 spans 16 residues. The germline V gene encodes CDR1 MNHEY and CDR2 SVGAGI. The CDR3 is CASSYVKSVYNSPLHF. The DNA for the CDR3 is TGTGCCAGCAGTTACGTAAAGTCAGTCTATAATTCACCCCTCCACTTT.

V gene TRBV6-1 combines with J gene TRBJ2-5, with 8 bases aligning to TRBD1. TRBJ2-7 explains the end of the DNA better; the J call may be wrong. CDR1 and CDR2 from the germline V gene are MNHNS and SASEGT. The CDR3 contains 17 residues. The CDR3 region has the DNA TGTGCCAGCAGTGTGGACAGGGAGGCATTTGAGTTCTACGAGCAGTACTTC. Translated, it gives CASSVDREAFEFYEQYF.

The rearrangement uses TRBV5-5 and TRBJ2-7, with 11 bases lining up with TRBD1. V lost 4 bases and J lost 2; bases outside the gene matches: 5. The CDR3 extends over 15 amino acids. CDR1 is SGHKS, CDR2 YYEKEE, per germline (reference sequence). Written as DNA, the CDR3 is TGTGCCAGCAGCCCCGGGACAGGGGGGACCTACGAGCAGTACTTC. Encoded protein: CASSPGTGGTYEQYF.